This TCR beta chain came from a study of identical twins. Comment on this clonotype: Its antigen is still unknown.

Broader study findings: Analyses of zero insertions could, in part, be confounded by invariant MAIT and iNKT cells. Within beta out-of-frame sequences, the excess sharing observed between twins was weaker.

Using its own MiXCR run on the 5' RACE reads, TCRdb lists one record per CDR3 protein. Of 1.5 million to 2 million distinct CDR3 sequences in the sample, 25% to 35% were seen once. The V and J ends lost 5 bases and 7 bases respectively, with 11 bases between them. The CDR3 totals 13 residues. CDR1 and CDR2 from the germline V gene are LGHNT and FRNRAP. The rearrangement links TRBV12-5 to TRBJ2-2, with D possibly being TRBD1 (7 bases). Sequenced sample: cord blood. The receptor was isolated from a newborn girl in good health. The CDR3 here is CASGPRGDGELFF. The CDR3, as DNA: TGTGCTAGTGGTCCCAGGGGGGACGGGGAGCTGTTTTTT.